These T cell receptor beta chains were read from a single sample in a study of blood T cell repertoires in COVID-19. TCRdb keeps only in-frame clones here, not all; method: immunoSEQ multiplex PCR. This table has under 350,000 clones, about 86% appearing once. The specimen sequenced was PBMCs or T cells enriched from blood (not recorded which). Source of these receptors: a woman in her 40s with acute COVID-19. Both conserved end residues are part of each CDR3. D genes are given only for firm matches. Clone size appears in some rows only: once, few, many, or a class for an expanded clone.

size,J,V,D,CDR3,DNA
once,TRBJ2-3,TRBV5-1,TRBD2,CASSYSPGLASRTLNTDTQYF,TGCGCCAGCAGCTACTCTCCGGGACTAGCTTCCCGAACCCTAAACACAGATACGCAGTATTTT
many,TRBJ1-1,TRBV7-9,TRBD1,CASSLQGGNTEAFF,TGTGCCAGCAGCTTACAGGGGGGAAACACTGAAGCTTTCTTT
NA,TRBJ2-2,TRBV3-1/TRBV3-2,TRBD2,CASSPRLAANTGELFF,TGTGCCAGCAGCCCACGACTAGCGGCGAACACCGGGGAGCTGTTTTTT
once,TRBJ2-7,TRBV6-5,NA,CASSLVDEQYF,TGTGCCAGCAGTCTAGTAGACGAGCAGTACTTC
NA,TRBJ1-5,TRBV7-9,NA,CASGSGRRNQPQHF,TGTGCCAGCGGGTCCGGGAGGAGGAATCAGCCCCAGCATTTT
NA,TRBJ2-1,TRBV6-5,TRBD2,CASQKVLAGVGEQFF,TGTGCCAGCCAGAAGGTACTAGCGGGAGTGGGTGAGCAGTTCTTC
few,TRBJ1-2,TRBV7-8,NA,CASSLSGHGYTF,TGTGCCAGCAGCTTGTCAGGGCACGGCTACACCTTC
NA,TRBJ1-1,TRBV5-1,NA,CASSLDRAVTEAFF,TGCGCCAGCAGCTTGGACAGGGCGGTCACTGAAGCTTTCTTT
NA,TRBJ1-1,TRBV12-3/TRBV12-4,NA,CASSASGDTEAFF,TGTGCCAGCAGTGCGTCAGGGGACACTGAAGCTTTCTTT
NA,TRBJ1-2,TRBV13,NA,CASSPRTRAHGYTF,TGTGCCAGCAGCCCCCGAACCAGGGCCCATGGCTACACCTTC
few,TRBJ1-2,TRBV7-2,TRBD1,CASSPTGTGSNYGYTF,TGTGCCAGCAGCCCGACCGGGACAGGGTCGAACTATGGCTACACCTTC
NA,TRBJ2-7,TRBV27,TRBD1,CASRSRMTGGGTYEQYF,TGTGCCAGCAGATCCCGCATGACAGGGGGAGGAACCTACGAGCAGTACTTC
NA,TRBJ2-7,TRBV29-1,TRBD1,CSVRQGAGKTYEQYF,TGCAGCGTTCGACAGGGGGCCGGGAAGACCTACGAGCAGTACTTC
once,TRBJ2-7,TRBV6-5,NA,CASSPGDRSYEQYF,TGTGCCAGCAGTCCCGGTGACAGGAGCTACGAGCAGTACTTC
NA,TRBJ2-3,TRBV14,TRBD1,CASSHLQGGGQGADTQYF,TGTGCCAGCAGCCACCTACAAGGCGGGGGACAGGGCGCAGATACGCAGTATTTT
NA,TRBJ2-3,TRBV10-3,TRBD2,CAISGTGGADWADTQYF,TGTGCCATCAGTGGGACGGGGGGGGCGGACTGGGCAGATACGCAGTATTTT
NA,TRBJ1-1,TRBV7-9,TRBD1,CASSDTPRGQGATEAFF,TGTGCCAGCAGCGACACCCCGAGAGGACAGGGGGCCACTGAAGCTTTCTTT
NA,TRBJ1-5,TRBV18,NA,CASSREINQPQHF,TGTGCCAGCTCACGGGAGATCAATCAGCCCCAGCATTTT
NA,TRBJ2-2,TRBV19,NA,CASTPRAETFTGELFF,TGTGCCAGTACTCCCAGGGCAGAAACCTTCACCGGGGAGCTGTTTTTT
NA,TRBJ1-5,TRBV6-6,NA,CASSYFGDINQPQHF,TGTGCCAGCAGTTACTTCGGGGACATAAATCAGCCCCAGCATTTT
few,TRBJ1-2,TRBV5-5,TRBD1,CASSLDVGQGDYGYTF,TGTGCCAGCAGCTTGGATGTCGGACAGGGCGACTATGGCTACACCTTC
NA,TRBJ1-1,TRBV6-1,NA,CASSELLNTEAFF,TGTGCCAGCAGTGAACTCCTGAACACTGAAGCTTTCTTT
NA,TRBJ1-3,TRBV5-1,NA,CASSLGGELGNTIYF,TGCGCCAGCAGCTTGGGCGGGGAGCTCGGAAACACCATATATTTT